This TCR beta chain is drawn from a study of beta chain features in type 1 diabetes. At the level of the study: Examined across all samples were some 110 million sorted cells. Whole-study findings and limits: Sequencing used cDNA, and cells with high TCR expression could therefore be over-represented. Whether HLA type affects TCRB rearrangement stayed undetermined in the present work.

The authors reverse transcribed all of the isolated RNA, so sequencing captured expressed TCRB transcripts. Libraries were prepared by immunoSEQ multiplex PCR; TCRdb keeps only in-frame clonotypes and omits some of them. The sample holds roughly 400,000 clones, around 14% seen once. Notes on this clone: Its cognate antigen is unknown.

The V end lost 4 bases, the J end lost 9 bases, and 10 bases lay between the germline ends. CDR3 length equals 12 residues. CDR1 is LNHDA and CDR2 is SQIVND in the germline V gene (reference sequence). This sequence originates from a man aged 30 to 39 in good health. This chain connects TRBV19 to TRBJ2-1, with unresolved D. The sample taken for sequencing was naive CD4+ T cells from blood. This CDR3 reads CASSRYATEQFF. The DNA for the CDR3 is TGTGCCAGTAGTAGATACGCGACTGAGCAGTTCTTC.